This T cell receptor beta chain was identified in a study of cytomegalovirus exposure and HLA in healthy donors. Study findings and constraints: A later analysis found first-cohort TCR clusters tended to co-occur in the 130 or so validation repertoires. Usually a TCR sequence was rare, but some public TCRs were found in many donors. The study flagged about 160 TCR beta chains as cytomegalovirus-associated.

In germline, CDR1 is SGHTA, CDR2 FQGTGA. V dropped 2 bases and J dropped 3; count of bases not matched to a gene: 5. The CDR3 extends over 16 amino acids. Concerning this clone itself: What it binds is not known.

Method: immunoSEQ multiplex PCR; TCRdb's copy keeps in-frame clones and lacks some. The sample shows approximately 170,000 clones, approximately 88% of them seen only once. The chain links TRBV7-3 to TRBJ2-2; 8 positions match TRBD2. This TCR was recovered from a man aged 30 to 45 in good health and CMV-seropositive. Specimen: PBMCs. DNA of the CDR3: TGTGCCAGCAGCTTATACGCGGGAGGCCACACCGGGGAGCTGTTTTTT. As protein: CASSLYAGGHTGELFF.